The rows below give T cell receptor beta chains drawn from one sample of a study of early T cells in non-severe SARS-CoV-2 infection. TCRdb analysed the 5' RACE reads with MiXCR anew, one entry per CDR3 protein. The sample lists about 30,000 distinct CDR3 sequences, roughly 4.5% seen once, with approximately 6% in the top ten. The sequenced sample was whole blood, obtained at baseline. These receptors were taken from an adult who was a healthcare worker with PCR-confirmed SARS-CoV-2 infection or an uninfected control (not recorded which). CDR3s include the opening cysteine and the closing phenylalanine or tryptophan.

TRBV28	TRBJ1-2	CASSSGGNYGYTF
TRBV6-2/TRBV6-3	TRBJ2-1	CASSSERRSSYNEQFF
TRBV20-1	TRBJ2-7	CSAGPQGDEQYF
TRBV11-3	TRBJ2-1	CASSPHLRASGNYNEQFF
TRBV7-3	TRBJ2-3	CASSFGEITDTQYF
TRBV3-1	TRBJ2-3	CASSQEGLAWSDTQYF
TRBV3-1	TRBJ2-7	CASSRGTYEQYF
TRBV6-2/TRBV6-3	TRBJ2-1	CASSPDRPNEQFF
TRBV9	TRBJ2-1	CASSPIGGTSYNEQFF
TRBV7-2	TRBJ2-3	CASSLAGAETDTQYF
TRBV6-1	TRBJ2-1	CASTFSYNEQFF
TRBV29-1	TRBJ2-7	CSAGTGRGYEQYF
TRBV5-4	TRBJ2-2	CASTPGVGGRNTGELFF
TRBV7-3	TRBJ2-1	CASSQQVQFF
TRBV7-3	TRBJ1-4	CASSFTGANEKLFF
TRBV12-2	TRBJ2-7	CASRLGVSAYEQYF
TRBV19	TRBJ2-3	CASSIDSSGRTDTQYF
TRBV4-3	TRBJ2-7	CASSQQIGANPPYEQYF
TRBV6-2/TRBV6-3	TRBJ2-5	CASSFSGDRETQYF
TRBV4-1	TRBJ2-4	CASSQETIPIQYF